These 27 T cell receptor beta chains were sequenced from one sample in a study of blood T cell repertoires in COVID-19. TCRdb's table, derived via immunoSEQ multiplex PCR, lists solely in-frame clones and lacks some. The sample includes approximately 220,000 clones, over 75% of them seen just once. Sequenced input: PBMCs or T cells enriched from blood (not recorded which). The receptors originated from a woman aged 40 to 50 with acute COVID-19.

The chain employs TRBV6-4 and TRBJ1-6, with D hard to call. V was shortened by 6 bases and J by 0 bases, with 9 bases between the two germline ends. CDR3 length: 15 residues. Germline loops: CDR1 MRHNA, CDR2 SNTAGT. CDR3 coding DNA: TGTGCCAGCAGGCGCGAGAGCTCCTATAATTCACCCCTCCACTTT. Protein sequence: CASRRESSYNSPLHF.

V usage is TRBV7-2 and J usage is TRBJ1-2; D not certain. Trimming stripped 3 bases from V and 2 bases from J, with 10 bases between. The CDR3 consists of 14 residues. Germline CDR1 is SGHTA and CDR2 is FQGNSA. The CDR3 protein is CASSLSEPNYGYTF. The CDR3 DNA reads TGTGCCAGCAGCTTGAGCGAACCGAACTATGGCTACACCTTC.

The chain links TRBV6-2 or TRBV6-3 to TRBJ2-5; perhaps TRBD2 as D (6 bases). The V gene's germline CDR1 is MNHEY and CDR2 SVGEGT. Trimming removed 2 bases from V and 5 bases from J, with 15 bases in between. The CDR3 length is 15 residues. The CDR3 DNA is TGTGCCAGCAGTTACGGCACGGGAGTGTTCGAGACCCAGTACTTC. Translating gives CASSYGTGVFETQYF.

The count of this clone is one. The genes are TRBV19 and TRBJ1-1; D is unclear. With 3 bases removed from V and 5 bases from J, the gap between germline ends came to 10 bases. Germline CDR1 LNHDA, CDR2 SQIVND (reference sequence). The CDR3 sequence is 13 residues long. CDR3: CASSIRVRTEAFF. CDR3 in DNA: TGTGCCAGTAGTATCCGGGTGCGGACTGAAGCTTTCTTT.

In nucleotides, the CDR3 is TGTGCCAGCAGCTTAACAGGGGAGGACTATGGCTACACCTTC. This codes for CASSLTGEDYGYTF. This chain links TRBV7-9 with TRBJ1-2; TRBD1 matches at 7 bases. In germline, CDR1 is SEHNR, CDR2 FQNEAQ (reference sequence). The CDR3 is 14 residues long. V shed 2 bases and J 3 bases; nucleotides not matched to a gene: 3.

The rearrangement uses TRBV4-2 and TRBJ1-6; D is undetermined. The CDR3 has 13 amino acids. In germline, CDR1 is LGHNA, CDR2 YNFKEQ. The ends were cut back, 0 bases at V and 13 bases at J, with 10 bases in the middle. For the CDR3, the DNA is TGTGCCAGCAGCCAAGATATTTCCCCCCCCCTCCACTTT. This encodes CASSQDISPPLHF.

J is TRBJ2-5 and V is TRBV5-4; the match to TRBD2 covers 11 bases. With V trimmed by 4 bases and J by 4 bases, 9 bases remained unmatched. The CDR3 covers 16 residues. The V gene's germline CDR1 is SGHNT and CDR2 YYREEE (reference sequence). The CDR3 spells CASSRGASGGPETQYF. The CDR3, as DNA: TGTGCCAGCAGCCGCGGAGCTAGCGGGGGGCCAGAGACCCAGTACTTC. Full variable domain (missing parts from reference TRBV5-4 and TRBJ2-5): ETGVTQSPTHLIKTRGQQVTLRCSSQSGHNTVSWYQQALGQGPQFIFQYYREEENGRGNFPPRFSGLQFPNYSSELNVNALELDDSALYLCASSRGASGGPETQYFGPGTRLLVL.

This chain uses TRBV5-4 with TRBJ2-5; 10 bases map to TRBD1. The germline gives CDR1 SGHNT, CDR2 YYREEE (reference sequence). The trim removed 2 bases at V and 4 bases at J, leaving 2 bases unmatched. The CDR3 covers 14 residues. CDR3 region: CASSLGTGVETQYF. The CDR3 nucleotides read TGTGCCAGCAGCTTAGGGACAGGGGTAGAGACCCAGTACTTC.

V gene TRBV7-3 combines with J gene TRBJ2-2, with TRBD1 matching over 8 bases. With 4 bases clipped from V and 4 bases from J, the junction kept 2 bases outside the gene matches. Germline V gene sequence: CDR1 SGHTA, CDR2 FQGTGA. CDR3 length: 14 amino acids. CDR3 DNA: TGTGCCAGCAGCTACGGACAGGGCACCGGGGAGCTGTTTTTT. This sequence encodes CASSYGQGTGELFF.

V and J are TRBV7-2 and TRBJ2-3; weak D call: TRBD2 (5 bases). V lost 4 bases, J lost 1 base, and 9 bases lay in between. Germline V CDR1 and CDR2: SGHTA, FQGNSA. This CDR3 is 14 amino acids long. The CDR3 loop is CASSSWTGTDTQYF. The CDR3 region has the DNA TGTGCCAGCAGCTCATGGACTGGCACAGATACGCAGTATTTT. Together with reference TRBV7-2 and TRBJ2-3, the CDR3 gives the full variable domain: GAGVSQSPSNKVTEKGKDVELRCDPISGHTALYWYRQSLGQGLEFLIYFQGNSAPDKSGLPSDRFSAERTGGSVSTLTIQRTQQEDSAVYLCASSSWTGTDTQYFGPGTRLTVL.

The CDR3 DNA reads TGTGCCAGCAGTATCAGGACTAGCGGGAGCAGCGAGCAGTACTTC. Residues: CASSIRTSGSSEQYF. The V gene is TRBV6-2 or TRBV6-3, the J gene TRBJ2-7; 13 bases match TRBD2. The CDR3 length is 15 residues. Trimming took 5 bases from V and 6 from J; bases not matched to a gene: 7. Germline V CDR1 and CDR2: MNHEY, SVGEGT.

J is TRBJ2-7 and V is TRBV6-5, with 8 positions matching TRBD1. Germline V gene data show CDR1 as MNHEY and CDR2 as SVGAGI. The trim removed 6 bases at V and 2 bases at J, leaving 9 bases unmatched. The CDR3 has 15 amino acids. CDR3 sequence: CASRDPGQAPYEQYF. CDR3 DNA: TGTGCCAGCAGGGATCCGGGACAGGCGCCCTACGAGCAGTACTTC.

The chain recombines TRBV7-9 with TRBJ1-2; D is perhaps TRBD1 (5 bases). The CDR3 has 16 amino acids. CDR1 is SEHNR and CDR2 is FQNEAQ in the germline V gene (reference sequence). Trimming removed 1 base from V and 5 bases from J, with 17 bases in between. CDR3 sequence (DNA): TGTGCCAGCAGCTTAGTGGGAACAGGAAGTCCTTATGGCTACACCTTC. Translating gives CASSLVGTGSPYGYTF.

V usage is TRBV3-1 (or the pseudogene TRBV3-2) and J usage is TRBJ2-2; 11 bases are shared with TRBD2. The germline CDR1 and CDR2 sequences are LGHDT and YNNKEL (reference sequence). Germline trimming cut 6 bases from V and 7 bases from J; bases unmatched to any gene: 4. This CDR3 is built from 14 residues. The DNA of the CDR3 is TGTGCCAGCAGTGCACTAGCGGGGGACGGGGAGCTGTTTTTT. Protein sequence: CASSALAGDGELFF.

The DNA for the CDR3 is TGTGCCAGCAGCTTGCCCGGGACAGCTCCAACAACGCAGTACTTC. Translating it yields CASSLPGTAPTTQYF. The chain employs TRBV5-5 and TRBJ2-7; TRBD1 aligns across 7 bases. This CDR3 is built from 15 residues. With V trimmed by 1 base and J by 9 bases, 13 bases remained unmatched. Germline CDR1 and CDR2: SGHKS and YYEKEE (reference sequence).

The chain is built from TRBV9 and TRBJ1-4, with D possibly TRBD1 on 5 matching bases. There are 15 residues in the CDR3. The V end lost 0 bases, the J end lost 5 bases, and 11 bases lay between the germline ends. Germline loops: CDR1 SGDLS, CDR2 YYNGEE. The CDR3 bases are TGTGCCAGCAGCGTAGCGGCAGGGCGCAATGAAAAACTGTTTTTT. Protein product: CASSVAAGRNEKLFF.

V is TRBV7-8 and J is TRBJ1-6; D gene unclear. CDR1 and CDR2 from the germline V gene are SGHVS and FQNEAQ. V was trimmed by 1 base and J by 4 bases, leaving 14 bases between them. This CDR3 region has 17 residues. The CDR3 spells CASSLEGRGRYNSPLHF. The CDR3 coding sequence is TGTGCCAGCAGCTTAGAGGGTAGAGGGAGGTATAATTCACCCCTCCACTTT. The entire variable domain, with the rest obtained from reference TRBV7-8 and TRBJ1-6, is as follows: GAGVSQSPRYKVAKRGQDVALRCDPISGHVSLFWYQQALGQGPEFLTYFQNEAQLDKSGLPSDRFFAERPEGSVSTLKIQRTQQEDSAVYLCASSLEGRGRYNSPLHFGNGTRLTVT.

The V and J genes are TRBV9 and TRBJ2-1; 8 positions agree with TRBD2. The CDR3 length is 16 residues. Losses at the gene ends were 0 bases for V and 4 bases for J; bases not matched to a gene: 6. Germline V gene data show CDR1 as SGDLS and CDR2 as YYNGEE. CDR3 region: CASSVGPGGQYNEQFF. The CDR3 bases are TGTGCCAGCAGCGTAGGCCCGGGAGGGCAATACAATGAGCAGTTCTTC.

The V and J genes are TRBV10-3 and TRBJ2-3; 9 bases are shared with TRBD2. The CDR3 runs 15 residues. In germline, CDR1 is ENHRY, CDR2 SYGVKD. V dropped 6 bases and J dropped 5; count of bases not matched to a gene: 9. CDR3 nucleotide sequence: TGTGCCATCAGCCGTGTTAGCGGGAGTGAAGATACGCAGTATTTT. Translating it yields CAISRVSGSEDTQYF.

V is TRBV19 and J is TRBJ2-3, with TRBD1 matching over 10 bases. Germline trimming cut 0 bases from V and 4 bases from J; bases unmatched to any gene: 4. The CDR3 spans 16 residues. Germline V CDR1 and CDR2: LNHDA, SQIVND (reference sequence). The CDR3 DNA reads as TGTGCCAGTAGTATAGATCGGACAGGGGGGGCAGATACGCAGTATTTT. Translated, it gives CASSIDRTGGADTQYF.

Notes on this clone: Other DNA variants within this sample encode the same CDR3. The chain combines TRBV28 with TRBJ1-2; a weak D match, TRBD1 (5 bases). This CDR3 is 14 amino acids long. CDR1 is MDHEN, CDR2 SYDVKM, per germline. V gave up 6 bases and J gave up 0 bases, with 11 bases separating them. DNA of the CDR3: TGTGCCAGCAGACGGCAGGGTACTAACTATGGCTACACCTTC. This codes for CASRRQGTNYGYTF.

This chain joins TRBV4-3 and TRBJ1-6; D is possibly TRBD1 (5 bases). CDR3 length: 15 residues. Germline CDR1 LGHNA, CDR2 YSLEER. V was shortened by 0 bases and J by 13 bases, with 16 bases between the two germline ends. The CDR3 bases are TGCGCCAGCAGCCAAGAAGTGGGCAGGGCCGTCCCCCTCCACTTT. Amino acid sequence: CASSQEVGRAVPLHF.

This rearrangement joins TRBV10-2 to TRBJ1-1; 8 bases match TRBD1. CDR1 is WSHSY, CDR2 SAAADI, per germline. J lost 6 bases, V lost 7 bases, and 4 bases had no gene match. This CDR3 has 12 residues. CDR3 sequence reads: CASTVQGAEAFF. CDR3 coding DNA: TGCGCCAGCACTGTACAGGGGGCTGAAGCTTTCTTT.

V usage is TRBV2 and J usage is TRBJ2-2, with 7 nucleotides matching TRBD1. V shed 6 bases and J 5 bases; nucleotides not matched to a gene: 9. There are 15 residues in the CDR3. Germline V gives CDR1 SNHLY, CDR2 FYNNEI. CDR3 residues: CASSPQTGITGELFF. Written as DNA, the CDR3 is TGTGCCAGCAGCCCCCAGACAGGGATTACCGGGGAGCTGTTTTTT.

The V gene is TRBV25-1, the J gene TRBJ1-4, with 9 bases aligning to TRBD1. The CDR3 length is 16 residues. The germline V gene encodes CDR1 MGHDK and CDR2 SYGVNS. The junction had 15 bases not matched to a gene; V was cut back by 5 bases and J by 11 bases. CDR3 bases: TGTGCCAGCAGTACACCTTTAGGACAGGGGCACCGGAAACTGTTTTTT. Protein sequence: CASSTPLGQGHRKLFF.

This chain joins TRBV6-5 and TRBJ2-7; TRBD1 is a possible D gene (5 bases). V lost 9 bases and J lost 0, with 12 bases in between. The CDR3 extends over 13 amino acids. Germline values: CDR1 MNHEY, CDR2 SVGAGI. CDR3 bases: TGTGCCAGTGACAGCGTTAGCTCCTACGAGCAGTACTTC. Encoded protein: CASDSVSSYEQYF.

This clone has just a few counts. This chain uses TRBV7-3 with TRBJ1-1, with 12 bases that match TRBD1. CDR1 and CDR2 (germline): SGHTA, FQGTGA. The CDR3 spans 17 residues. After removal of 3 bases from V and 0 bases from J, the junction contained 5 bases not matched to a gene. The CDR3 region has the DNA TGTGCCAGCAGCTTGACGGGACAGGGGGCCTTGAACACTGAAGCTTTCTTT. Encoded protein: CASSLTGQGALNTEAFF.